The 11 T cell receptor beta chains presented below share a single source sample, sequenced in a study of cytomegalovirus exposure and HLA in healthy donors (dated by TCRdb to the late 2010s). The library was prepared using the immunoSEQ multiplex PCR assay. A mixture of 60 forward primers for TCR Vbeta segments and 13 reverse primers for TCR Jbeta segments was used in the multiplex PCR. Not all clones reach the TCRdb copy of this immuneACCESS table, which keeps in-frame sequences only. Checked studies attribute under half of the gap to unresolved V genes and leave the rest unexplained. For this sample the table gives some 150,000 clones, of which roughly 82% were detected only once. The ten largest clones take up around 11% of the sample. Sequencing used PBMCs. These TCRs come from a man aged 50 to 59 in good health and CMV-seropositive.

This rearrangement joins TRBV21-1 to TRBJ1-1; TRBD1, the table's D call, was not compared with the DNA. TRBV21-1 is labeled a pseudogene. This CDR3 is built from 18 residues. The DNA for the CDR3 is TGTGCCAGCAGCAAAGCCGGGGCAGGGGGTCGGCCGAACACTGAAGCTTTCTTT. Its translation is CASSKAGAGGRPNTEAFF.

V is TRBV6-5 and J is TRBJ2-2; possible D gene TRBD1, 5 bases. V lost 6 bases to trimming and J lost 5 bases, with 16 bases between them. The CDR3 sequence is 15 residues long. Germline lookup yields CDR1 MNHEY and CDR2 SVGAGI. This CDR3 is CASRPTAVLTGELFF. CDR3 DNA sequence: TGTGCCAGCAGACCGACAGCTGTTTTAACCGGGGAGCTGTTTTTT.

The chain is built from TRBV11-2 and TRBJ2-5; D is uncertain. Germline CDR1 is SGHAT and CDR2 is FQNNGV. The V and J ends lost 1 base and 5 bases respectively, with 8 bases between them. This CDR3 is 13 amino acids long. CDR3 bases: TGTGCCAGCAGCTTAGCCAGTCATGAGACCCAGTACTTC. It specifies CASSLASHETQYF.

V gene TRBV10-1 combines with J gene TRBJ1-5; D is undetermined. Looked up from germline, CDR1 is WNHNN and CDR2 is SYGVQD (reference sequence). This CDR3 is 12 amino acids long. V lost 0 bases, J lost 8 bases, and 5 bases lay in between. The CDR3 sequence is CASSESAKPQHF. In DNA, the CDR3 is TGCGCCAGCAGTGAGTCCGCGAAGCCCCAGCATTTT.

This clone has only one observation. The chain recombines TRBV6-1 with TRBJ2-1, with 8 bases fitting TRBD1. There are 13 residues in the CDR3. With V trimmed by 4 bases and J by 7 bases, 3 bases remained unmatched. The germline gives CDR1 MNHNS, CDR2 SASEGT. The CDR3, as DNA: TGTGCCAGCAGTGGGACAGGGCTGAATGAGCAGTTCTTC. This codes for CASSGTGLNEQFF.

The CDR3 loop is CASSHSRARGYEQYF. The CDR3 bases are TGCGCCAGCAGCCACTCTCGGGCCAGGGGCTACGAGCAGTACTTC. J is TRBJ2-7 and V is TRBV4-3; tentatively, D is TRBD1 (6 bases). This CDR3 contains 15 residues. Germline CDR1 reads LGHNA; CDR2 reads YSLEER. The V end was cut by 3 bases, the J end by 3 bases, with 15 bases between.

The CDR3 DNA reads TGTGCCAGCAGGCGGACAGGGGGCAGCGGCAATCAGCCCCAGCATTTT. Amino acids: CASRRTGGSGNQPQHF. The V call is TRBV28, the J call TRBJ1-5; TRBD1 agrees at 11 bases. V shed 6 bases, J shed 2 bases, and the junction held 6 bases outside the gene matches. Looked up from germline, CDR1 is MDHEN and CDR2 is SYDVKM. This CDR3 spans 16 amino acids.

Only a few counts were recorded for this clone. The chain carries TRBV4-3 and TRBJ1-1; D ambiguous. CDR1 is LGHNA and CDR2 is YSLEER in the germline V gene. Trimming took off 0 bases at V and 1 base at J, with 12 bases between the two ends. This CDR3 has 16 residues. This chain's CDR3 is CASSQDWGGSNTEAFF. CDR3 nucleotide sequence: TGCGCCAGCAGCCAAGATTGGGGAGGCTCGAACACTGAAGCTTTCTTT.

CDR3 bases: TGTGCCAGCAGCCGTCAGGGACAGAGCAACATGGGTAATGAAAAACTGTTTTTT. As protein: CASSRQGQSNMGNEKLFF. The chain recombines TRBV4-2 with TRBJ1-4, with TRBD1 matching over 7 bases. CDR3 length equals 18 residues. Germline CDR1 and CDR2: LGHNA and YNFKEQ. V shed 4 bases and J 4 bases; nucleotides not matched to a gene: 15.

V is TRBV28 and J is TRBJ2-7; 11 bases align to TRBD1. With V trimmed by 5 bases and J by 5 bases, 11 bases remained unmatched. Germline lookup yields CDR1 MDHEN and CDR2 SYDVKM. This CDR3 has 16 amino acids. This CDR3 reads CASSEIADRGRDEQYF. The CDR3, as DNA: TGTGCCAGCAGTGAAATAGCGGACAGGGGGCGGGACGAGCAGTACTTC.

For the CDR3, the DNA is TGTGCCAGCTCATCGGGATCTATCGTTCAAGAGACCCAGTACTTC. Its translation: CASSSGSIVQETQYF. The chain has TRBV19 and TRBJ2-5; maybe TRBD2 (5 bases). Trimming stripped 9 bases from V and 2 bases from J, with 19 bases between. Per germline, CDR1 LNHDA and CDR2 SQIVND (reference sequence). The CDR3 runs 15 residues.